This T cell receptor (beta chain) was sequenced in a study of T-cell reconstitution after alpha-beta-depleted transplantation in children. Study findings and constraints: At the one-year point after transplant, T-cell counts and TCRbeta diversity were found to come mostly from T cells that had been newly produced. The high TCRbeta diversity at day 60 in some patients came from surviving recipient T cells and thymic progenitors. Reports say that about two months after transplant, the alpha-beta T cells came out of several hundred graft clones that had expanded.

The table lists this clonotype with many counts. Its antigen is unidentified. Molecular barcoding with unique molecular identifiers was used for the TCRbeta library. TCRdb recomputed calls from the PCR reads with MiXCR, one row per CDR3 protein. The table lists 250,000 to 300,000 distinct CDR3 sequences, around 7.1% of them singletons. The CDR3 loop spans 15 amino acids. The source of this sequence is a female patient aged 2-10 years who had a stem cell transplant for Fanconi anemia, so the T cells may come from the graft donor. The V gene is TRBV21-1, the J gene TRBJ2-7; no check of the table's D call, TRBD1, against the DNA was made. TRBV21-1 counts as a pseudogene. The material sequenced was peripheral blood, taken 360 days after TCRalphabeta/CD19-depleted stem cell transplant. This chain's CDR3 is CASSKAQGGSYEQYF. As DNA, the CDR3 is TGTGCCAGCAGCAAAGCACAGGGGGGCTCCTACGAGCAGTACTTC.